The 30 T cell receptor beta chains given below trace back to one sample, sequenced in a study of radiotherapy plus CTLA-4 blockade in lung cancer. The assay was immunoSEQ multiplex PCR, and TCRdb's table has in-frame clones only and misses some. Of 35,000 to 50,000 clones listed, 73% were seen once; the top ten hold 3.5%. The specimen comprised peripheral blood, sampled from a patient treated with radiotherapy plus ipilimumab. The receptor source for this set is a human donor with non-small cell lung cancer who had a complete response to radiotherapy plus ipilimumab.

The chain combines TRBV5-6 with TRBJ1-2, with a tentative D call TRBD1 (6 bases). This CDR3 comprises 14 residues. V lost 4 bases and J 8 bases, leaving 18 bases between the germline ends. The germline gives CDR1 SGHDT, CDR2 YYEEEE. As DNA, the CDR3 is TGTGCCAGCAGCCGAGGGGGGGGCTCATACGGCTACACCTTC. This gives the protein CASSRGGGSYGYTF.

The chain recombines TRBV7-9 with TRBJ1-2; TRBD1 agrees at 8 bases. The germline gives CDR1 SEHNR, CDR2 FQNEAQ (reference sequence). The CDR3 contains 14 residues. Germline trimming cut 7 bases from V and 4 bases from J; bases unmatched to any gene: 8. The CDR3: CASTLTGVSYGYTF. In nucleotides, the CDR3 is TGTGCCAGCACCCTGACAGGGGTGAGCTATGGCTACACCTTC.

The rearrangement joins TRBV7-2 to TRBJ2-3; 10 nucleotides match TRBD2. This CDR3 is built from 15 residues. After removal of 5 bases from V and 7 bases from J, the junction contained 9 bases not matched to a gene. Germline CDR1 and CDR2: SGHTA and FQGNSA. CDR3 coding DNA: TGTGCCAGCAGCCCACCGGGACTAGCGATACATACGCAGTATTTT. Translating gives CASSPPGLAIHTQYF.

This clone appeared once. The CDR3 is CASSSPLGGSGRAFVYNEQFF. CDR3 coding DNA: TGTGCCAGCAGTTCCCCGTTAGGCGGTAGCGGGAGGGCCTTTGTTTACAATGAGCAGTTCTTC. The rearrangement links TRBV28 to TRBJ2-1, with TRBD2 identical over 11 bases. V lost 4 bases to trimming and J lost 4 bases; unmatched junction nucleotides: 21. The CDR3 has 21 residues. CDR1 and CDR2 from the germline V gene are MDHEN and SYDVKM.

This clone has only a few counts. The chain is built from TRBV7-3 and TRBJ2-1, with 9 nucleotides matching TRBD2. Germline lookup yields CDR1 SGHTA and CDR2 FQGTGA. The CDR3 totals 15 residues. V lost 5 bases and J lost 2; bases outside the gene matches: 4. In DNA form, the CDR3 reads TGTGCCAGCAGCCGACTAGCGGCGCCCTACAATGAGCAGTTCTTC. Translating gives CASSRLAAPYNEQFF.

Comments on this clone: Other DNA sequences in this specimen translate into the identical CDR3. In DNA, the CDR3 is TGTGCCAGCAGGGATACCGGGACAAGTTACGAGCAGTACTTC. Its protein product is CASRDTGTSYEQYF. The V call is TRBV6-1, the J call TRBJ2-7; D may be TRBD1 (6 bases). V was trimmed by 6 bases and J by 4 bases, leaving 16 bases between them. Germline-derived CDR1 and CDR2 are MNHNS and SASEGT. CDR3 size: 14 residues.

The chain carries TRBV5-6 and TRBJ2-4; D uncertain. V dropped 0 bases and J dropped 7 bases, with 17 bases sitting between them. CDR1 is SGHDT, CDR2 YYEEEE, per germline. The CDR3 sequence is 16 residues long. The chain's CDR3 is CASSLGQAGYLNIQYF. Here the CDR3 DNA reads TGTGCCAGCAGCTTGGGGCAGGCAGGTTATTTGAACATTCAGTACTTC.

The rearrangement uses TRBV28 and TRBJ2-7, with D maybe TRBD1 (6 bases). V lost 6 bases to trimming and J lost 2 bases, with 14 bases between them. Germline values: CDR1 MDHEN, CDR2 SYDVKM. The CDR3 consists of 14 residues. The CDR3 nucleotides read TGTGCCAGCAGCCAGGGGCCAGGGCCCTACGAGCAGTACTTC. Its protein product is CASSQGPGPYEQYF.

This clone was counted once. CDR3 DNA sequence: TGTGCCAGCAGCCTGCAGGGGTCGACTAATGAAAAACTGTTTTTT. This translates into CASSLQGSTNEKLFF. This chain connects TRBV5-6 to TRBJ1-4; D is perhaps TRBD1 (6 bases). The CDR3 is 15 residues long. Germline CDR1 reads SGHDT; CDR2 reads YYEEEE. V lost 4 bases, J lost 2 bases, and 12 bases lay in between.

There are a few counts of this clone. Relative to the germline gene, one junction end is altered; a read error may explain this. The V and J genes are TRBV7-7 and TRBJ2-5; 9 bases map to TRBD1. The germline gives CDR1 SSHAT, CDR2 FNYEAQ (reference sequence). The CDR3 length is 15 residues. The DNA for the CDR3 is TGTGCTAGCAGCAGCGGACAGGGGAGTGGAGAGACCCAGTACTTC. Its translation is CASSSGQGSGETQYF.

This chain uses TRBV10-3 with TRBJ2-7; 7 bases line up with TRBD2. With 11 bases clipped from V and 7 bases from J, the junction kept 14 bases outside the gene matches. The CDR3 totals 13 residues. Germline V gene sequence: CDR1 ENHRY, CDR2 SYGVKD. CDR3: CALGGAGAGEQYF. Written as DNA, the CDR3 is TGTGCCCTGGGAGGGGCGGGAGCAGGGGAGCAGTACTTC.

The chain joins TRBV6-5 to TRBJ1-4; 7 nucleotides align to TRBD1. Germline values: CDR1 MNHEY, CDR2 SVGAGI. CDR3 length: 15 residues. With 5 bases clipped from V and 4 bases from J, the junction kept 7 bases outside the gene matches. The CDR3 spells CASSKGTVSNEKLFF. The CDR3 bases are TGTGCCAGCAGTAAAGGGACAGTCAGTAATGAAAAACTGTTTTTT.

The chain uses TRBV5-4 and TRBJ2-3, with TRBD2 matching 7 bases. The length of the CDR3 is 14 residues. Germline values: CDR1 SGHNT, CDR2 YYREEE (reference sequence). V lost 2 bases and J lost 1; bases outside the gene matches: 1. The CDR3 is CASSFGLGTDTQYF. The CDR3 nucleotides read TGTGCCAGCAGCTTTGGACTAGGCACAGATACGCAGTATTTT.

Judged by abundance, this clone is medium-sized. V is TRBV10-3 and J is TRBJ2-7; TRBD2 agrees at 8 bases. CDR3 length: 19 residues. The trim removed 0 bases at V and 0 bases at J, leaving 13 bases unmatched. Germline loops: CDR1 ENHRY, CDR2 SYGVKD. The CDR3 loop reads CAISESQPTSGALSYEQYF. CDR3 coding DNA: TGTGCCATCAGTGAGTCCCAACCCACTAGCGGAGCCCTCTCCTACGAGCAGTACTTC.

The chain has TRBV27 and TRBJ2-2; TRBD1 is a possible D gene (5 bases). The germline V gene has CDR1 MNHEY and CDR2 SMNVEV (reference sequence). V dropped 7 bases and J dropped 0 bases, with 9 bases sitting between them. The CDR3 spans 14 residues. CDR3 nucleotides: TGTGCCAGCAACGGCAGGGCGAACACCGGGGAGCTGTTTTTT. This encodes CASNGRANTGELFF.

V is TRBV28 and J is TRBJ2-7, with a possible D match to TRBD1 (6 bases). Trimming took 6 bases from V and 5 from J, leaving 20 bases between them. The length of the CDR3 is 15 residues. Germline assignment: CDR1 MDHEN and CDR2 SYDVKM. The CDR3 loop is CASSPPTGSTHEQYF. The CDR3, as DNA: TGTGCCAGCAGCCCTCCAACAGGGAGTACCCACGAGCAGTACTTC.

The V gene is TRBV2, the J gene TRBJ2-5; TRBD1 aligns across 8 bases. The CDR3 is made up of 14 amino acids. CDR1 and CDR2 from the germline V gene are SNHLY and FYNNEI. V was pared by 1 base and J by 7 bases, with 5 bases of the junction left unmatched. As DNA, the CDR3 is TGTGCCAGCAGTGAAGGACGGCAGGGGGCGACCCAGTACTTC. It yields the protein CASSEGRQGATQYF.

The chain is built from TRBV7-9 and TRBJ2-1; 8 nucleotides align to TRBD2. Germline assignment: CDR1 SEHNR and CDR2 FQNEAQ (reference sequence). The CDR3 loop spans 15 amino acids. The trim removed 6 bases at V and 6 bases at J, leaving 10 bases unmatched. The CDR3 sequence: CASSPVFREGNEQFF. The DNA of the CDR3 is TGTGCCAGCAGTCCTGTCTTCCGGGAGGGCAATGAGCAGTTCTTC.

CDR3 region: CAWSRSSGEQYF. The CDR3 coding sequence is TGTGCCTGGAGTAGGTCGTCGGGCGAGCAGTACTTC. V usage is TRBV30 and J usage is TRBJ2-7; D gene ambiguous. The CDR3 totals 12 residues. V shed 2 bases and J shed 6 bases, with 11 bases lying between them. Per the germline V gene, CDR1 is GTSNPN and CDR2 is SVGIG (reference sequence).

The gene calls are TRBV6-5 and TRBJ1-1; a possible D gene is TRBD1 (6 bases). The CDR3 is 16 residues long. Trimming shortened V by 3 bases and J by 0 bases, and 14 bases separated the two germline ends. The germline V gene encodes CDR1 MNHEY and CDR2 SVGAGI. The CDR3 here is CASSYDRRLMNTEAFF. The CDR3, as DNA: TGTGCCAGCAGTTATGACAGGCGGCTCATGAACACTGAAGCTTTCTTT.

This clone was seen only once. This chain uses TRBV30 with TRBJ1-2, with no clear D. The length of the CDR3 is 15 residues. Germline V lookup: CDR1 GTSNPN, CDR2 SVGIG (reference sequence). With 0 bases removed from V and 0 bases from J, the gap between germline ends came to 11 bases. The CDR3, as DNA: TGTGCCTGGAGTGTACACCTAGCAACTAACTATGGCTACACCTTC. This gives the protein CAWSVHLATNYGYTF.

This clone appeared a few times. Other DNA sequences from this sample encode an identical CDR3 as well. V gene TRBV28 combines with J gene TRBJ2-7; 10 bases match TRBD2. The CDR3 loop spans 14 amino acids. Trimming removed 6 bases from V and 4 bases from J; junction bases left unmatched: 6. From germline, CDR1 is MDHEN and CDR2 SYDVKM. CDR3 sequence: CASRPGLARYEQYF. The CDR3 DNA sequence: TGTGCCAGCAGACCGGGACTAGCGAGGTACGAGCAGTACTTC.

V gene TRBV27 combines with J gene TRBJ2-7, with 9 bases matching TRBD1. CDR3 length: 14 amino acids. The germline gives CDR1 MNHEY, CDR2 SMNVEV (reference sequence). V was pared by 5 bases and J by 3 bases, with 5 bases of the junction left unmatched. The CDR3 loop is CASSRDRVGYEQYF. The CDR3 DNA follows: TGTGCCAGCAGTCGGGACAGGGTGGGCTACGAGCAGTACTTC.

V and J are TRBV2 and TRBJ1-5, with 11 bases aligning to TRBD1. Trimming at V came to 6 bases and at J to 11 bases, leaving 9 bases not matched to a gene. The CDR3 contains 14 residues. CDR1 SNHLY and CDR2 FYNNEI come from the germline V gene. The CDR3 spells CASRAGQGARTQHF. CDR3 nucleotide sequence: TGTGCCAGCAGAGCCGGACAGGGGGCTAGGACCCAGCATTTT.

This clone was seen once. This chain links TRBV29-1 with TRBJ2-3; tentatively, D is TRBD1 (6 bases). The CDR3 contains 17 residues. Trimming removed 0 bases at V and 2 bases at J, with 18 bases between. Germline lookup yields CDR1 SQVTM and CDR2 ANQGSEA. The CDR3 sequence: CSVEDSTSRGSTDTQYF. The CDR3 nucleotides are TGCAGCGTTGAAGATTCGACCTCCAGGGGATCCACAGATACGCAGTATTTT.

The chain links TRBV28 to TRBJ1-5; TRBD1 matches at 7 bases. The CDR3 spans 16 residues. The ends lost 4 bases at V and 2 bases at J; junction bases unmatched: 8. Germline values: CDR1 MDHEN, CDR2 SYDVKM. As DNA, the CDR3 is TGTGCCAGCAGTTCTCCCGCAGGGGGACGCAATCAGCCCCAGCATTTT. This sequence encodes CASSSPAGGRNQPQHF.

This clone has more than one count but fewer than ten. The gene calls are TRBV14 and TRBJ1-1; tentative D call: TRBD1 (5 bases). The CDR3 runs to 14 residues. Germline V lookup: CDR1 SGHDN, CDR2 FVKESK. Between the trimmed V and J ends, which lost 6 bases and 1 base, there was a span of 12 bases. The chain's CDR3 is CASSSRGGNTEAFF. The CDR3 DNA sequence: TGTGCCAGCAGTTCGCGCGGGGGGAACACTGAAGCTTTCTTT.

The chain couples TRBV7-6 to TRBJ2-3; 10 nucleotides agree with TRBD1. The CDR3 extends over 17 amino acids. V lost 4 bases to trimming and J lost 4 bases; unmatched junction nucleotides: 11. The V gene's germline CDR1 is SGHVS and CDR2 FNYEAQ. The CDR3 region is CASSSLRQGAGADTQYF. As DNA, the CDR3 is TGTGCCAGCAGCTCACTAAGACAGGGGGCGGGGGCAGATACGCAGTATTTT.

The J gene is TRBJ1-2, the V gene TRBV7-9; 12 bases line up with TRBD1. CDR3 size: 16 residues. The V gene's germline CDR1 is SEHNR and CDR2 FQNEAQ (reference sequence). Trimming took 5 bases from V and 10 from J; bases not matched to a gene: 14. CDR3 bases: TGTGCCAGCAGCCAATCGACCGGGACAGGGGGCTTTTACTACACCTTC. Its translation: CASSQSTGTGGFYYTF. Full variable domain (rest looked up from reference TRBV7-9 and TRBJ1-2): DTGVSQNPRHKITKRGQNVTFRCDPISEHNRLYWYRQTLGQGPEFLTYFQNEAQLEKSRLLSDRFSAERPKGSFSTLEIQRTEQGDSAMYLCASSQSTGTGGFYYTFGSGTRLTVV.

The chain links TRBV6-5 to TRBJ1-6; D is possibly TRBD1 (6 bases). The germline V and J ends were trimmed by 1 base and 11 bases, with 12 bases remaining between them. Germline V gene data show CDR1 as MNHEY and CDR2 as SVGAGI. The CDR3 length is 14 residues. This chain's CDR3 is CASSYLGAKPPLHF. The CDR3, as DNA: TGTGCCAGCAGTTACTTGGGGGCGAAGCCACCCCTCCACTTT.